The subject of this entry is one T cell receptor (beta chain). Its specificity is unknown. Other DNA sequences from this sample encode an identical CDR3 as well. The V end was cut by 7 bases, the J end by 8 bases, with 11 bases between. The CDR3 has 11 residues. Per the germline V gene, CDR1 is SQVTM and CDR2 is ANQGSEA. The data originate from a study of beta chain features in type 1 diabetes. General study findings and limits: In every one of the four CD4+ subsets, TCRB CDR3s were moderately but significantly shorter in Type 1 diabetes patients. Whether TCRB rearrangement is influenced by HLA type was left unresolved in this analysis. A greater similarity of naive, central memory and Treg TCRB repertoires was seen among patients than among healthy donors.

Sorting of CD4+ naive, central memory, regulatory and stem cell-like memory cells was performed via CD45RO/CCR7/CD25/CD127/CD95/CD27. The sequenced template was cDNA made from the entire isolated RNA. The repertoire was sequenced with immunoSEQ multiplex PCR; TCRdb's copy has only in-frame clones and lacks some. Here the sample spans hundreds of thousands of clones, 7% to 10% being singletons. This TCR was sampled from a young man with type 1 diabetes. Sequenced: central memory CD4+ T cells from blood. The chain is built from TRBV29-1 and TRBJ1-4; the D is unclear. The CDR3 reads CSAGVNEKLFF. CDR3 coding DNA: TGCAGCGCCGGAGTAAACGAAAAACTGTTTTTT.